This passage covers 2 T cell receptor beta chains from one sample sequenced in a study of shared clonotypes between healthy human individuals. Terminally differentiated effector memory CD45RA+ cells were excluded by CCR7 positive selection of CD45RO-negative cells. The repertoire was sequenced with immunoSEQ multiplex PCR; TCRdb's copy has only in-frame clones and lacks some. This table holds roughly 590,000 clones, less than 97% found once. Sequencing input: naive CD8+ T cells sorted from blood. These receptor sequences come from a woman between 25 and 40 years old in good health.

V gene TRBV28 combines with J gene TRBJ1-6, with unresolved D. Germline V gene sequence: CDR1 MDHEN, CDR2 SYDVKM. V lost 5 bases and J 9 bases, leaving 11 bases between the germline ends. The CDR3 is 13 residues long. The CDR3 coding sequence is TGTGCCAGCAGTACCGGAGTAGGTTCACCCCTCCACTTT. Translating gives CASSTGVGSPLHF.

The rearrangement joins TRBV2 to TRBJ2-1; 7 nucleotides line up with TRBD2. CDR3 length: 15 amino acids. Trimming removed 4 bases from V and 6 bases from J; junction bases left unmatched: 9. Germline assignment: CDR1 SNHLY and CDR2 FYNNEI. For the CDR3, the DNA is TGTGCCAGCAGTGTTTTTCCGGGAGGTTCCAATGAGCAGTTCTTC. Protein product: CASSVFPGGSNEQFF.